The T cell receptor beta chain described here comes from a study of blood T cell repertoires in COVID-19. About the research overall: The analysed material was cDNA or gDNA that came from T cells, B-cell-depleted T cells, or PBMCs.

Under the authors' procedure: The assay estimated nucleated cells by amplifying reference gene primers. The table came from immunoSEQ multiplex PCR; TCRdb's copy has only in-frame clones and leaves some out. That table furnishes V, J and clone size, whereas the DNA furnished D and trimming. The table includes about 310,000 clones, more than 70% detected once. Trimming removed 4 bases from V and 8 bases from J; junction bases left unmatched: 4. The CDR3 spans 13 residues. Germline assignment: CDR1 GTSNPN and CDR2 SVGIG (reference sequence). The rearrangement uses TRBV30 and TRBJ1-6; 8 bases line up with TRBD1. The sample consisted of peripheral blood. The receptor comes from a woman aged 45-65 years who had recovered from COVID-19. CDR3 residues: CAWKGQGYSPLHF. The DNA of the CDR3 is TGTGCCTGGAAAGGACAGGGTTATTCACCCCTCCACTTT.